This entry lists 29 T cell receptor beta chains sequenced from one sample in a study of cytomegalovirus exposure and HLA in healthy donors. Use of 60 Vbeta and 13 Jbeta primers characterized the PCR. TCRdb keeps only in-frame clones here, not all; method: immunoSEQ multiplex PCR. Of about 200,000 clones listed, 70% to 90% are singletons. The sequenced material came from PBMCs. The source is a woman aged 25 to 39 in good health and CMV-seronegative.

The CDR3 loop is CSVEGTSVSYNEQFF. The CDR3 region has the DNA TGCAGCGTTGAAGGTACTAGCGTTAGTTACAATGAGCAGTTCTTC. The chain couples TRBV29-1 to TRBJ2-1; 7 bases match TRBD2. The CDR3 loop spans 15 amino acids. Germline CDR1 and CDR2: SQVTM and ANQGSEA. Trimming at V came to 1 base and at J to 4 bases, leaving 7 bases not matched to a gene.

This sequence joins TRBV11-2 and TRBJ2-5; 8 bases fit TRBD2. The end of the DNA fits TRBJ2-7 better, so the J call may be wrong. The CDR3 is made up of 15 amino acids. CDR1 SGHAT and CDR2 FQNNGV come from the germline V gene. CDR3 coding DNA: TGTGCCAGCAGCTTAGTTGGACTAGCTAGCGACGAGCAGTACTTC. This sequence encodes CASSLVGLASDEQYF.

About this clone: One end of the junction fails to match germline, which may point to a read error. The chain combines TRBV7-2 with TRBJ2-1; 9 nucleotides line up with TRBD2. The germline V gene encodes CDR1 SGHTA and CDR2 FQGNSA. This CDR3 is 14 amino acids long. This CDR3 reads CASSLAREGVDRIF. Written as DNA, the CDR3 is TGTGCCAGCAGCTTAGCGCGGGAGGGGGTCGACAGGATCTTC.

The chain carries TRBV4-1 and TRBJ2-7; D not certain. Trimming stripped 4 bases from V and 4 bases from J, with 11 bases between. The CDR3 is 13 amino acids. Germline V gene data show CDR1 as MGHRA and CDR2 as YSYEKL. CDR3 DNA sequence: TGCGCCAGCAGCCCGCAGCTGGAGTACGAGCAGTACTTC. Encoded protein: CASSPQLEYEQYF.

The chain joins TRBV2 to TRBJ2-1; D is undetermined. Germline V lookup: CDR1 SNHLY, CDR2 FYNNEI. The CDR3 extends over 14 amino acids. The V end lost 7 bases, the J end lost 0 bases, and 10 bases lay between the germline ends. This CDR3 reads CASNRQLSYNEQFF. The DNA for the CDR3 is TGTGCCAGCAACCGACAACTCTCCTACAATGAGCAGTTCTTC.

This chain uses TRBV19 with TRBJ2-2, with 10 bases identical to TRBD2. Germline CDR1 and CDR2: LNHDA and SQIVND (reference sequence). CDR3 length equals 15 residues. V shed 4 bases and J 7 bases; nucleotides not matched to a gene: 6. The CDR3 DNA reads TGTGCCAGTAGTACGGGACTAGCGTACGGCGGGGAGCTGTTTTTT. Protein product: CASSTGLAYGGELFF.

The rearrangement uses TRBV5-1 and TRBJ2-1, with 11 nucleotides matching TRBD2. Germline CDR1 is SGHRS and CDR2 is YFSETQ. The CDR3 length is 15 residues. V trimming: 4 bases; J trimming: 4 bases; junction bases outside the gene matches: 4. CDR3 amino acids: CASSLGTSGYNEQFF. The DNA for the CDR3 is TGCGCCAGCAGCCTCGGGACTAGCGGATACAATGAGCAGTTCTTC. Looking up the rest from reference TRBV5-1 and TRBJ2-1 gives the full variable domain: KAGVTQTPRYLIKTRGQQVTLSCSPISGHRSVSWYQQTPGQGLQFLFEYFSETQRNKGNFPGRFSGRQFSNSRSEMNVSTLELGDSALYLCASSLGTSGYNEQFFGPGTRLTVL.

This rearrangement joins TRBV4-1 to TRBJ2-7; TRBD2 matches 12 bases. J lost 1 base, V lost 5 bases, and 6 bases had no gene match. The germline V gene has CDR1 MGHRA and CDR2 YSYEKL. This CDR3 is built from 16 residues. The CDR3 reads CASSSPGTSGSYEQYF. The CDR3 region has the DNA TGCGCCAGCAGCTCACCCGGGACTAGCGGGTCCTACGAGCAGTACTTC.

This clone showed up just once. The same CDR3 is also encoded by other DNA sequences in this sample. The chain uses TRBV28 and TRBJ2-7; possible D gene TRBD2, 7 bases. CDR3 length equals 13 residues. V lost 4 bases and J lost 5, with 12 bases in between. Looked up from germline, CDR1 is MDHEN and CDR2 is SYDVKM. The CDR3 DNA reads as TGTGCCAGCAGTTCTCCGGGGGGCCACGAGCAGTACTTC. This encodes CASSSPGGHEQYF.

V is TRBV9 and J is TRBJ2-7; 8 nucleotides align to TRBD1. Looked up from germline, CDR1 is SGDLS and CDR2 is YYNGEE. This CDR3 is 14 amino acids long. V dropped 3 bases and J dropped 3; count of bases not matched to a gene: 5. The CDR3 region is CASSAGTGDYEQYF. In nucleotides, the CDR3 is TGTGCCAGCAGCGCTGGGACAGGCGACTACGAGCAGTACTTC.

The chain joins TRBV28 to TRBJ1-2; no clear D. Trimming took off 5 bases at V and 7 bases at J, with 8 bases between the two ends. The germline gives CDR1 MDHEN, CDR2 SYDVKM. The CDR3 is 11 amino acids. In DNA form, the CDR3 reads TGTGCCAGCAGTCCTAACGTTGGCTACACCTTC. Translation gives CASSPNVGYTF.

The chain is built from TRBV5-1 and TRBJ1-1; D unclear. The CDR3 totals 14 residues. Germline V gives CDR1 SGHRS, CDR2 YFSETQ. The V and J ends lost 6 bases and 8 bases respectively, with 20 bases between them. Written as DNA, the CDR3 is TGCGCCAGCACTCTCAAGGCCCCATCGGAGGAAGCTTTCTTT. Encoded protein: CASTLKAPSEEAFF. The variable domain in full, with the rest retrieved from reference TRBV5-1 and TRBJ1-1, is KAGVTQTPRYLIKTRGQQVTLSCSPISGHRSVSWYQQTPGQGLQFLFEYFSETQRNKGNFPGRFSGRQFSNSRSEMNVSTLELGDSALYLCASTLKAPSEEAFFGQGTRLTVV.

The chain combines TRBV9 with TRBJ2-1; tentative D call: TRBD2 (5 bases). Per germline, CDR1 SGDLS and CDR2 YYNGEE. This CDR3 is built from 14 residues. Trimming removed 0 bases at V and 6 bases at J, with 10 bases between. The CDR3 DNA sequence: TGTGCCAGCAGCGTAGATCAAGGGAGCAATGAGCAGTTCTTC. Its protein product is CASSVDQGSNEQFF.

In DNA, the CDR3 is TGTGCCAGCAGCCATCCTACAGGGGGCGTCGAGCAGTACTTC. It codes for CASSHPTGGVEQYF. The V and J genes are TRBV11-2 and TRBJ2-5; the match to TRBD1 covers 9 bases. The DNA end favors TRBJ2-7, so the J call may be wrong. Germline-derived CDR1 and CDR2 are SGHAT and FQNNGV. The CDR3 spans 14 residues.

J is TRBJ2-1 and V is TRBV18; TRBD2 aligns across 7 bases. The CDR3 contains 15 residues. Unmatched junction bases numbered 7, after V lost 0 bases and J lost 8 bases. Germline lookup yields CDR1 KGHSH and CDR2 LQKENI. In nucleotides, the CDR3 is TGTGCCAGCTCACCACCGGTGCGGGGGAGGGATGAGCAGTTCTTC. Protein: CASSPPVRGRDEQFF.

The genes are TRBV7-2 and TRBJ2-3; 11 nucleotides line up with TRBD2. There are 16 residues in the CDR3. Germline loops: CDR1 SGHTA, CDR2 FQGNSA. The J segment lost 2 bases and the V segment lost 4 bases, leaving 5 bases of the junction unmatched. The CDR3 sequence is CASSSRLAGPTDTQYF. The CDR3 DNA sequence: TGTGCCAGCAGCTCCAGACTAGCGGGACCCACAGATACGCAGTATTTT.

This chain connects TRBV28 to TRBJ2-7; D not certain. This CDR3 has 12 residues. The germline CDR1 and CDR2 sequences are MDHEN and SYDVKM. Trimming took off 5 bases at V and 4 bases at J, with 9 bases between the two ends. The CDR3 loop reads CASSPLPYEQYF. In DNA form, the CDR3 reads TGTGCCAGCAGTCCCCTACCTTACGAGCAGTACTTC.

This rearrangement joins TRBV28 to TRBJ2-3, with D tentatively TRBD1 (6 bases). Germline lookup yields CDR1 MDHEN and CDR2 SYDVKM. The V end was cut by 7 bases, the J end by 2 bases, with 16 bases between. This CDR3 comprises 15 residues. The CDR3 bases are TGTGCCAGCACCGAAAGGGGGATGAACACAGATACGCAGTATTTT. It encodes CASTERGMNTDTQYF.

This clone was seen just once. The V call is TRBV5-8, the J call TRBJ2-5; 14 nucleotides agree with TRBD2. The germline V gene encodes CDR1 SGHTS and CDR2 YDEGEE. V was clipped by 4 bases and J by 5 bases; unmatched bases: 4. CDR3 length equals 15 residues. The CDR3 loop is CASSPGLAGVETQYF. CDR3 nucleotide sequence: TGTGCCAGCAGCCCGGGACTAGCGGGAGTGGAGACCCAGTACTTC. The entire variable domain, with the rest obtained from reference TRBV5-8 and TRBJ2-5, is as follows: EAGVTQSPTHLIKTRGQQATLRCSPISGHTSVYWYQQALGLGLQFLLWYDEGEERNRGNFPPRFSGRQFPNYSSELNVNALELEDSALYLCASSPGLAGVETQYFGPGTRLLVL.

V gene TRBV27 combines with J gene TRBJ2-5, with TRBD2 matching 10 bases. Losses at the gene ends were 5 bases for V and 5 bases for J; bases not matched to a gene: 5. Per germline, CDR1 MNHEY and CDR2 SMNVEV (reference sequence). CDR3 length equals 14 residues. CDR3 nucleotide sequence: TGTGCCAGCAGTACAGCGGGGGGGCCGGAGACCCAGTACTTC. It encodes CASSTAGGPETQYF.

The chain combines TRBV30 with TRBJ1-2; 10 bases fit TRBD1. The germline V gene has CDR1 GTSNPN and CDR2 SVGIG (reference sequence). The CDR3 totals 14 residues. The V segment lost 2 bases and the J segment 8 bases; nucleotides outside the gene matches: 8. CDR3 DNA sequence: TGTGCCTGGAGTCCGACCGGGACAGGGGACGGCTACACCTTC. It specifies CAWSPTGTGDGYTF.

This clone appeared once. The chain employs TRBV27 and TRBJ2-1; TRBD1 aligns across 7 bases. Germline-derived CDR1 and CDR2 are MNHEY and SMNVEV (reference sequence). V was clipped by 5 bases and J by 1 base; unmatched bases: 8. The CDR3 runs to 16 residues. CDR3 sequence: CASSITTGESYNEQFF. The CDR3 region has the DNA TGTGCCAGCAGTATAACCACAGGGGAGTCCTACAATGAGCAGTTCTTC.

In the case of this clone: At one of its ends the junction is not consistent with the germline gene, which may arise from a read error. The chain recombines TRBV7-9 with TRBJ2-3, with D perhaps TRBD2 (6 bases). The CDR3 is 15 residues long. Germline values: CDR1 SEHNR, CDR2 FQNEAQ (reference sequence). This CDR3 is CSSSSGLGGTDTQYF. The CDR3 DNA sequence: TGTTCCAGCAGCTCGGGACTCGGAGGTACAGATACGCAGTATTTT.

The V gene is TRBV30, the J gene TRBJ2-7; perhaps TRBD1 as D (7 bases). The germline CDR1 and CDR2 sequences are GTSNPN and SVGIG (reference sequence). The CDR3 contains 16 residues. V lost 0 bases and J lost 0, with 15 bases in between. This CDR3 is CAWSVLAGGGSYEQYF. CDR3 sequence (DNA): TGTGCCTGGAGTGTACTGGCAGGGGGAGGCTCCTACGAGCAGTACTTC.

The gene calls are TRBV5-1 and TRBJ1-2; TRBD1 might be the D (5 bases). The CDR3 covers 14 residues. Trimming left V 4 bases short and J 8 bases short, with 18 bases between. The germline V gene encodes CDR1 SGHRS and CDR2 YFSETQ. CDR3 sequence (DNA): TGCGCCAGCAGCCCCTTGAGCGGGGCGCGAGGCTACACCTTC. Protein product: CASSPLSGARGYTF.

This clone turned up a few times. The rearrangement uses TRBV6-1 and TRBJ2-1; D unclear. The V gene lost 2 bases and the J gene lost 9 bases, with 17 bases spanning the gap. Germline-derived CDR1 and CDR2 are MNHNS and SASEGT. The CDR3 covers 15 residues. DNA for the CDR3: TGTGCCAGCAGTGAACTGGAGCTCTCGACGGGTGAGCAGTTCTTC. Protein product: CASSELELSTGEQFF.

The chain couples TRBV7-6 to TRBJ2-2, with D perhaps matching TRBD1 (6 bases). CDR1 is SGHVS and CDR2 is FNYEAQ in the germline V gene. The V and J ends lost 1 base and 4 bases respectively, with 7 bases between them. The CDR3 spans 14 residues. CDR3 in DNA: TGTGCCAGCAGCTTAGGACAGGCCACCGGGGAGCTGTTTTTT. Residues: CASSLGQATGELFF.

This chain joins TRBV7-3 and TRBJ2-3, with no clear D. The CDR3 has 15 residues. Per germline, CDR1 SGHTA and CDR2 FQGTGA. V was clipped by 5 bases and J by 5 bases, with 17 bases between them. For the CDR3, the DNA is TGTGCCAGCAGCCTAGTGGGTCGAAACGGAGATACGCAGTATTTT. It is translated as CASSLVGRNGDTQYF.

The J gene is TRBJ2-1, the V gene TRBV28; TRBD2 aligns across 11 bases. The ends lost 6 bases at V and 7 bases at J; junction bases unmatched: 8. The CDR3 covers 15 residues. Germline lookup yields CDR1 MDHEN and CDR2 SYDVKM. CDR3 sequence reads: CASSPVAGGVNEQFF. DNA for the CDR3: TGTGCCAGCAGCCCAGTAGCGGGGGGGGTTAATGAGCAGTTCTTC.